What follows are 11 T cell receptor beta chains derived from one specimen sequenced in a study of T cell repertoires in cytomegalovirus infection. TCRdb itself ran the reads through MiXCR, one entry per CDR3 protein. The sample lists under 850,000 distinct CDR3 sequences, 35% occurring once. Sequenced: PBMCs. Receptors originate from a human donor in good health (CMV status not recorded). Some clones in this sample may be carry-over from other donors' samples.

This clonotype has only a few counts. This chain connects TRBV10-2 to TRBJ2-3; TRBD2 might be the D (5 bases). V dropped 0 bases and J dropped 6 bases, with 10 bases sitting between them. The germline V gene has CDR1 WSHSY and CDR2 SAAADI. This CDR3 contains 14 residues. CDR3 amino acids: CASSESASRDTQYF. The CDR3 DNA follows: TGCGCCAGCAGTGAGTCTGCTAGCCGGGATACGCAGTATTTT.

This sequence joins TRBV7-6 and TRBJ1-2; D call uncertain. Trimming stripped 5 bases from V and 6 bases from J, with 10 bases between. Germline CDR1 SGHVS, CDR2 FNYEAQ. The CDR3 consists of 12 residues. CDR3 in amino acids: CASSHGGDGYTF. The DNA for the CDR3 is TGTGCCAGCAGCCACGGAGGTGATGGCTACACCTTC.

This clonotype was seen a handful of times. The chain couples TRBV7-6 to TRBJ2-1; D is undetermined. This CDR3 contains 15 residues. Trimming took 0 bases from V and 10 from J, leaving 16 bases between them. The germline V gene encodes CDR1 SGHVS and CDR2 FNYEAQ. This chain's CDR3 is CASSLAPSVRREQFF. The DNA for the CDR3 is TGTGCCAGCAGCTTAGCCCCCTCCGTCAGGCGAGAGCAGTTCTTC.

V usage is TRBV7-8 and J usage is TRBJ2-2; D is uncertain. The CDR3 covers 13 residues. V shed 4 bases and J shed 5 bases, with 8 bases lying between them. Germline loops: CDR1 SGHVS, CDR2 FQNEAQ. The CDR3 here is CASSWVLTGELFF. The CDR3, as DNA: TGTGCCAGCAGCTGGGTGTTGACCGGGGAGCTGTTTTTT.

The table lists this clonotype with a few counts. V is TRBV28 and J is TRBJ1-5; 7 bases agree with TRBD1. Germline lookup yields CDR1 MDHEN and CDR2 SYDVKM. With V trimmed by 4 bases and J by 3 bases, 6 bases remained unmatched. The CDR3 loop spans 15 amino acids. The CDR3 sequence: CASSYPGGSNQPQHF. CDR3 DNA sequence: TGTGCCAGCAGTTACCCAGGGGGGTCCAATCAGCCCCAGCATTTT. Variable domain in full (rest from reference TRBV28 and TRBJ1-5): DVKVTQSSRYLVKRTGEKVFLECVQDMDHENMFWYRQDPGLGLRLIYFSYDVKMKEKGDIPEGYSVSREKKERFSLILESASTNQTSMYLCASSYPGGSNQPQHFGDGTRLSIL.

Ten or more counts support this clonotype. The gene calls are TRBV7-2 and TRBJ2-1, with D tentatively TRBD2 (6 bases). The CDR3 contains 12 residues. V was cut by 1 base and J by 9 bases, with 7 bases left in between. Germline V CDR1 and CDR2: SGHTA, FQGNSA. CDR3 loop: CASSLEGLEQFF. In DNA form, the CDR3 reads TGTGCCAGCAGCTTAGAGGGACTTGAGCAGTTCTTC.

There are a few counts of this clonotype. The rearrangement joins TRBV6-6 to TRBJ1-1; TRBD1 might be the D (6 bases). This CDR3 region has 15 residues. The germline V gene has CDR1 MNHNY and CDR2 SVGAGI (reference sequence). V lost 4 bases and J lost 1, with 13 bases in between. CDR3 in amino acids: CASSFQGLPNTEAFF. In nucleotides, the CDR3 is TGTGCCAGCAGTTTCCAGGGGTTACCGAACACTGAAGCTTTCTTT.

This clonotype was counted only a few times. This chain links TRBV28 with TRBJ2-6, with D perhaps assigned TRBD1 or TRBD2 (5 bases each). V shed 5 bases and J shed 0 bases, with 11 bases lying between them. Germline values: CDR1 MDHEN, CDR2 SYDVKM. This CDR3 is built from 16 residues. CDR3 nucleotide sequence: TGTGCCAGCAGTCCCGGGACGGTCTCTGGGGCCAACGTCCTGACTTTC. Its translation is CASSPGTVSGANVLTF.

The chain carries TRBV15 and TRBJ2-7, with D perhaps matching TRBD1 or TRBD2 (5 bases each). The CDR3 covers 15 residues. Trimming stripped 9 bases from V and 5 bases from J, with 23 bases between. Germline CDR1 and CDR2: LNHNV and YYDKDF (reference sequence). CDR3 nucleotide sequence: TGTGCCACGGGACCGCCAGACAGACGGTCCCACGAGCAGTACTTC. Translated, it gives CATGPPDRRSHEQYF.

The chain joins TRBV19 to TRBJ1-1, with D tentatively TRBD1 (5 bases). This CDR3 spans 14 amino acids. Trimming stripped 5 bases from V and 4 bases from J, with 14 bases between. The germline gives CDR1 LNHDA, CDR2 SQIVND (reference sequence). The CDR3: CASSGRDGSTEAFF. In DNA, the CDR3 is TGTGCCAGTAGTGGCAGGGATGGGAGCACTGAAGCTTTCTTT.

This clonotype was seen a handful of times. The chain joins TRBV7-8 to TRBJ2-7, with D uncertain. The germline V and J ends were trimmed by 1 base and 3 bases, with 10 bases remaining between them. The germline gives CDR1 SGHVS, CDR2 FQNEAQ. The length of the CDR3 is 14 residues. CDR3 DNA: TGTGCCAGCAGCTTAGGACTCTCAAACTACGAGCAGTACTTC. Translating gives CASSLGLSNYEQYF.